This is a list of T cell receptor beta chains from one sample in a study of blood T cell repertoires in COVID-19. The method was immunoSEQ multiplex PCR; TCRdb's version includes in-frame clones alone and lacks a portion of them. The table has 40,000 or so clones, roughly 84% seen once. The sequencing sample was made of peripheral blood. Source of these receptors: a human donor in a cohort sampled during active COVID-19. The CDR3 runs from the conserved cysteine through the conserved F or W. Rows may omit the clone size; those that give it use once, few, many or a size class.

CDR3,size,J,V
CASSSGGQGNGYTF,NA,TRBJ1-2,TRBV5-5
CSFGGASGETQYF,NA,TRBJ2-5,TRBV29-1
CASSFNSEQFF,NA,TRBJ2-1,TRBV5-4
CASSVQGSEQYF,NA,TRBJ2-7,TRBV4-2
CASSLVQGPTYEQYF,NA,TRBJ2-7,TRBV7-8
CSAIANYGYTF,NA,TRBJ1-2,TRBV20-1
CASSPGYGPYEQYF,NA,TRBJ2-7,TRBV5-1
CASSWSGNTEAFF,NA,TRBJ1-1,TRBV13
CASSSAWGDDSGYTF,NA,TRBJ1-2,TRBV5-4
CASSLGTRGPNYGYTF,NA,TRBJ1-2,TRBV5-8
CASSIPGTGTEKLFF,NA,TRBJ1-4,TRBV19
CATSDWAGGDQPQHF,NA,TRBJ1-5,TRBV24-1
CASSPSGGEGTGELFF,NA,TRBJ2-2,TRBV4-1
CASSHPPSGNGYTF,NA,TRBJ1-2,TRBV6-2/TRBV6-3
CASSLSGFYEQYF,NA,TRBJ2-7,TRBV5-1
CASSLGGGAMNTEAFF,NA,TRBJ1-1,TRBV5-1
CASSLRRNQETQYF,NA,TRBJ2-5,TRBV27
CASSPGTRLPTDTQYF,NA,TRBJ2-3,TRBV4-1
CASRPWPHSYEQYF,once,TRBJ2-7,TRBV27
CAGRVYGDTEAFF,NA,TRBJ1-1,TRBV2
CASSKADSFNQPQHF,NA,TRBJ1-5,TRBV5-1
CSVGRQGRETQYF,NA,TRBJ2-5,TRBV29-1
CASGRNRDYEQYF,NA,TRBJ2-7,TRBV7-2
CARGRRAMNTEAFF,NA,TRBJ1-1,TRBV28
CASSQDGAGVNTEAFF,NA,TRBJ1-1,TRBV3-1/TRBV3-2
CASSEGTGGGEQYF,NA,TRBJ2-7,TRBV6-1
CASSLDNSRRDEQFF,NA,TRBJ2-1,TRBV7-2
CASRSGRAYSNQPQHF,NA,TRBJ1-5,TRBV19
CASSVTGTRVETQYF,NA,TRBJ2-5,TRBV6-2/TRBV6-3
CASSLEGGHNEQFF,NA,TRBJ2-1,TRBV5-1
CASSPLRGESSYEQYF,NA,TRBJ2-7,TRBV6-2/TRBV6-3
CASSAGQQETQYF,NA,TRBJ2-5,TRBV9
CASSTTGGVPYEQYF,NA,TRBJ2-7,TRBV19
CASTDPYSGGYNEQFF,NA,TRBJ2-1,TRBV27
CASTGTSSYEQYF,NA,TRBJ2-7,TRBV2
CASSLVATGGGVAEAFF,NA,TRBJ1-1,TRBV7-2
CASSLDNNQPQHF,NA,TRBJ1-5,TRBV7-9
CATPDRGRETQYF,NA,TRBJ2-5,TRBV27
CASSPQGAQHF,once,TRBJ1-5,TRBV2
CASSYAPSGANVLTF,NA,TRBJ2-6,TRBV28
CSALENEKLFF,NA,TRBJ1-4,TRBV20-1
CASSLDGQGAYEQYF,NA,TRBJ2-7,TRBV5-1
CASSQVHYEQYF,NA,TRBJ2-7,TRBV3-1/TRBV3-2
CSASIPGRRDTIYF,NA,TRBJ1-3,TRBV20-1
CASSPTVAGGNNEQFF,once,TRBJ2-1,TRBV5-1
CASSLELGVAGELFF,NA,TRBJ2-2,TRBV11-2
CASSVEGGGGETQYF,NA,TRBJ2-5,TRBV9
CASSPRTVTMNTEAFF,NA,TRBJ1-1,TRBV4-1
CASSQESQGAKNIQYF,NA,TRBJ2-4,TRBV4-1
CSVIYRGGRQAFF,NA,TRBJ1-1,TRBV29-1
CASSFSVSGGQETQYF,NA,TRBJ2-5,TRBV7-9
CASSFQLGSTEAFF,NA,TRBJ1-1,TRBV5-4